This T cell receptor beta chain was sequenced during a study of shared T cell receptors in the human thymus. The ends were cut back, 6 bases at V and 2 bases at J, with 14 bases in the middle. The CDR3 is 14 amino acids. The V gene's germline CDR1 is MNHEY and CDR2 SVGAGI. Only in-frame clones appear in the TCRdb table, and some are missing; sequencing was by immunoSEQ multiplex PCR. The sample has approximately 490,000 clones, around 78% seen once. This clone was counted between two and nine times. Another study also made use of these data, one on human thymus T cells.

The sequencing input was thymocytes. The receptor was isolated from a boy less than two years old with a congenital heart defect. The chain has TRBV6-5 and TRBJ2-7; the D gene is possibly TRBD1 (5 bases). The CDR3 region has the DNA TGTGCCAGCAGACTGACAGAGCTAGCCTACGAGCAGTACTTC. It yields the protein CASRLTELAYEQYF.